Following are 7 T cell receptor beta chains from one sample sequenced in a study of OX40 agonist ivuxolimab in advanced cancers. Produced via immunoSEQ multiplex PCR; TCRdb's table is partial and in-frame only. The sample lists some 15,000 clones, around 84% occurring once. Sequencing used CD4+ or CD8+ T cells sorted from blood, obtained in a trial of the OX40 agonist ivuxolimab. Source of these receptors: an adult with an advanced solid tumor such as melanoma, head and neck, liver or kidney cancer.

J is TRBJ2-3 and V is TRBV6-6; D gene unclear. Germline V gene data show CDR1 as MNHNY and CDR2 as SVGAGI (reference sequence). The CDR3 spans 14 residues. V was trimmed by 4 bases and J by 6 bases, leaving 14 bases between them. CDR3 sequence reads: CASSSDTSTDTQYF. DNA for the CDR3: TGTGCCAGCAGTTCAGACACTTCTACGGATACGCAGTATTTT.

V gene TRBV4-1 combines with J gene TRBJ2-1; D might be TRBD1 (6 bases). Germline values: CDR1 MGHRA, CDR2 YSYEKL. V gave up 1 base and J gave up 8 bases, with 21 bases separating them. This CDR3 has 17 residues. The CDR3 DNA reads as TGCGCCAGCAGCCAAGTATATCCGCTACAGGGTAGGGATGAGCAGTTCTTC. Amino acids: CASSQVYPLQGRDEQFF.

The chain couples TRBV19 to TRBJ2-7, with 7 nucleotides matching TRBD1. CDR3 size: 15 residues. After removal of 5 bases from V and 6 bases from J, the junction contained 13 bases not matched to a gene. Germline V CDR1 and CDR2: LNHDA, SQIVND (reference sequence). The CDR3 protein is CASSPITGELVEQYF. The CDR3 DNA sequence: TGTGCCAGTAGTCCGATAACAGGGGAGTTGGTCGAGCAGTACTTC. Combining the CDR3 with reference TRBV19 and TRBJ2-7 gives the whole variable domain DGGITQSPKYLFRKEGQNVTLSCEQNLNHDAMYWYRQDPGQGLRLIYYSQIVNDFQKGDIAEGYSVSREKKESFPLTVTSAQKNPTAFYLCASSPITGELVEQYFGPGTRLTVT.

The chain employs TRBV27 and TRBJ1-2, with 9 bases fitting TRBD1. Trimming at V came to 4 bases and at J to 4 bases, leaving 10 bases not matched to a gene. The CDR3 contains 16 residues. Germline V gives CDR1 MNHEY, CDR2 SMNVEV (reference sequence). CDR3 nucleotides: TGTGCCAGCAGTTCGTCCCGGGACAGGGTCTTCTATGGCTACACCTTC. Translation gives CASSSSRDRVFYGYTF.

The chain carries TRBV9 and TRBJ2-5, with a tentative D call TRBD1 (8 bases). This CDR3 comprises 15 residues. Trimming shortened V by 4 bases and J by 4 bases, and 17 bases separated the two germline ends. Germline V gene lookup returns CDR1 SGDLS and CDR2 YYNGEE. CDR3 coding DNA: TGTGCCAGCAGCTCAGCGACAGGGGAGGGAGAGACCCAGTACTTC. Translating gives CASSSATGEGETQYF.

The V call is TRBV27, the J call TRBJ2-1; no clear D gene. The V end was cut by 2 bases, the J end by 3 bases, with 5 bases between. CDR3 length: 13 amino acids. Per germline, CDR1 MNHEY and CDR2 SMNVEV (reference sequence). In DNA form, the CDR3 reads TGTGCCAGCAGTTTAGGGGACTACAATGAGCAGTTCTTC. Translated, it gives CASSLGDYNEQFF.

The chain carries TRBV18 and TRBJ2-6; D is uncertain. V gave up 6 bases and J gave up 3 bases, with 15 bases separating them. CDR1 KGHSH and CDR2 LQKENI come from the germline V gene. The CDR3 is 16 residues long. For the CDR3, the DNA is TGTGCCAGCTCCTTCGACGATCGTGATGGGGCCAACGTCCTGACTTTC. This gives the protein CASSFDDRDGANVLTF.